The TCR beta chain described here comes from a study of T cell repertoires in cytomegalovirus infection. Study-level information: Selection of CMV epitopes for the study included recently identified HLA-C-restricted and well-studied HLA-B-restricted ones. Both CMV infection and a matching HLA type were indicated by public TCR beta signatures.

TCRdb ran MiXCR on the reads and lists one entry per CDR3 protein. This table holds about 55,000 distinct CDR3 sequences, around 20% found once. As regards this clonotype: What it binds is not known.

V was trimmed by 7 bases and J by 6 bases, leaving 19 bases between them. The CDR3 is 15 residues long. Germline V lookup: CDR1 SNHLY, CDR2 FYNNEI. Broader study findings: Predominance within the ex vivo response was attributable to HLA-C-restricted CMV-specific TCR beta clonotypes.

The J gene is TRBJ1-5, the V gene TRBV2; TRBD1 is a possible D gene (6 bases). The sequenced sample was CD8+ T cells from cultured PBMCs, obtained from culture after CMV antigen stimulation. The sequence derives from a human donor in good health (CMV status not recorded). Some clones in this sample may be carry-over from other donors' samples. CDR3 sequence (DNA): TGTGCCAGCACCATCGGACAGAGTGGTATTCAGCCCCAGCATTTT. It codes for CASTIGQSGIQPQHF.